The 26 T cell receptor beta chains reported below all come from one sample, sequenced in a study of blood T cell repertoires in COVID-19. Assay used: immunoSEQ multiplex PCR; TCRdb lists only in-frame clones, some missing. The table records under 130,000 clones, 65% to 90% of them present only once. The material sequenced was peripheral blood. The receptors derive from an elderly man with acute or convalescent COVID-19.

V gene TRBV11-2 combines with J gene TRBJ1-2; 9 nucleotides line up with TRBD1. The CDR3 spans 17 residues. Unmatched junction bases numbered 18, after V lost 5 bases and J lost 8 bases. CDR1 SGHAT and CDR2 FQNNGV come from the germline V gene. DNA of the CDR3: TGTGCCAGCAGCACAGCCCTAACGGGACAGGGTATAGGGGGCTACACCTTC. Translated, it gives CASSTALTGQGIGGYTF.

The V gene is TRBV14, the J gene TRBJ2-5, with 10 bases that match TRBD2. The V gene's germline CDR1 is SGHDN and CDR2 FVKESK. The CDR3 covers 17 residues. Trimming cost V 2 bases and J 5 bases; bases outside gene matches: 11. CDR3: CASSQISGRPQRETQYF. The CDR3 nucleotides read TGTGCCAGCAGCCAAATTAGCGGGAGGCCCCAACGGGAGACCCAGTACTTC.

The chain carries TRBV27 and TRBJ2-7; TRBD2 aligns across 7 bases. The CDR3 contains 15 residues. J gave up 1 base and V 11 bases, and 14 bases lay outside the gene matches. From germline, CDR1 is MNHEY and CDR2 SMNVEV (reference sequence). The chain's CDR3 is CAPSLGGGGSYEQYF. The CDR3 DNA follows: TGTGCCCCCAGTTTGGGGGGGGGAGGGTCCTACGAGCAGTACTTC.

This sequence joins TRBV27 and TRBJ2-1, with D possibly being TRBD1 (5 bases). Trimming cost V 1 base and J 6 bases, with 13 bases left between them. This CDR3 spans 15 amino acids. The germline V gene encodes CDR1 MNHEY and CDR2 SMNVEV (reference sequence). CDR3 in DNA: TGTGCCAGCAGTTTATTTGGGGCAGCGCTCAATGAGCAGTTCTTC. It encodes CASSLFGAALNEQFF.

The chain uses TRBV29-1 and TRBJ1-1; a weak D match, TRBD1 (5 bases). Germline loops: CDR1 SQVTM, CDR2 ANQGSEA. This CDR3 is 13 amino acids long. Trimming pared 4 bases from V and 3 bases from J, leaving 12 bases between. CDR3 coding DNA: TGCAGCGTTGGGGAGGGGAGGGACACTGAAGCTTTCTTT. As protein: CSVGEGRDTEAFF.

The rearrangement uses TRBV5-1 and TRBJ2-1; TRBD1 aligns across 8 bases. Germline values: CDR1 SGHRS, CDR2 YFSETQ. The CDR3 extends over 14 amino acids. The trim removed 3 bases at V and 10 bases at J, leaving 9 bases unmatched. The CDR3 region is CASSSRQGSREQFF. CDR3 DNA: TGCGCCAGCAGCTCGAGACAGGGGTCCCGAGAGCAGTTCTTC.

This chain's CDR3 is CASSDDREPEETQYF. The CDR3 DNA reads TGTGCCAGCAGTGATGACAGAGAGCCCGAAGAGACCCAGTACTTC. V is TRBV25-1 and J is TRBJ2-5; D is perhaps TRBD1 (5 bases). With 3 bases removed from V and 3 bases from J, the gap between germline ends came to 14 bases. CDR1 and CDR2 (germline): MGHDK, SYGVNS. CDR3 size: 15 residues.

The rearrangement links TRBV18 to TRBJ2-5; the D gene is possibly TRBD2 (5 bases). The ends were cut back, 1 base at V and 3 bases at J, with 9 bases in the middle. The CDR3 runs 14 residues. Germline V CDR1 and CDR2: KGHSH, LQKENI. The CDR3 nucleotides read TGTGCCAGCTCACCACTTCCGCGGGAAGAGACCCAGTACTTC. It specifies CASSPLPREETQYF.

This clone was seen only once. This chain links TRBV6-6 with TRBJ1-5; D unclear. This CDR3 spans 14 amino acids. V lost 2 bases, J lost 2 bases, and 7 bases lay in between. Per germline, CDR1 MNHNY and CDR2 SVGAGI (reference sequence). The CDR3: CASSYTKGNQPQHF. In DNA form, the CDR3 reads TGTGCCAGCAGTTACACTAAGGGCAATCAGCCCCAGCATTTT.

This clone was detected only a few times. The genes are TRBV30 and TRBJ1-1; D not resolved. V was cut by 0 bases and J by 0 bases, with 5 bases left in between. Germline V gene lookup returns CDR1 GTSNPN and CDR2 SVGIG (reference sequence). The CDR3 covers 13 residues. As DNA, the CDR3 is TGTGCCTGGAGTGTGGGAGTGAACACTGAAGCTTTCTTT. This sequence encodes CAWSVGVNTEAFF.

This chain joins TRBV15 and TRBJ1-3, with D maybe TRBD1 (6 bases). CDR1 and CDR2 from the germline V gene are LNHNV and YYDKDF (reference sequence). V was pared by 8 bases and J by 4 bases, with 12 bases between. The CDR3 has 13 amino acids. In DNA form, the CDR3 reads TGTGCCACCCGGACAGTGTCGGGAAACACCATATATTTT. Protein sequence: CATRTVSGNTIYF.

This chain connects TRBV6-5 to TRBJ1-2; 7 bases align to TRBD1. CDR1 MNHEY and CDR2 SVGAGI come from the germline V gene. The CDR3 is made up of 15 amino acids. Losses at the gene ends were 4 bases for V and 4 bases for J; bases not matched to a gene: 9. The CDR3 sequence: CASSSLGQRTYGYTF. The CDR3 region has the DNA TGTGCCAGCAGTTCCCTGGGACAGCGGACCTATGGCTACACCTTC.

The V gene is TRBV4-3, the J gene TRBJ1-4; unclear D gene. V gave up 1 base and J gave up 8 bases, with 17 bases separating them. The CDR3 length is 16 residues. The germline V gene encodes CDR1 LGHNA and CDR2 YSLEER. Here the CDR3 DNA reads TGCGCCAGCAGCCAAGTGATGCGAAGCAAGTTCGAAAAACTGTTTTTT. This codes for CASSQVMRSKFEKLFF.

This chain uses TRBV4-2 with TRBJ2-7; 8 bases align to TRBD1. Germline V gene sequence: CDR1 LGHNA, CDR2 YNFKEQ. The length of the CDR3 is 18 residues. The trim removed 0 bases at V and 0 bases at J, leaving 10 bases unmatched. The chain's CDR3 is CASSQDGAGGPSSYEQYF. In nucleotides, the CDR3 is TGTGCCAGCAGCCAAGATGGGGCAGGGGGCCCGAGCTCCTACGAGCAGTACTTC.

The chain uses TRBV6-5 and TRBJ2-2; D might be TRBD2 (5 bases). The CDR3 is made up of 14 amino acids. V lost 9 bases to trimming and J lost 1 base, with 12 bases between them. Germline CDR1 reads MNHEY; CDR2 reads SVGAGI. CDR3: CASVERRNTGELFF. The CDR3 DNA reads TGTGCCAGTGTGGAGCGGAGGAACACCGGGGAGCTGTTTTTT.

This chain joins TRBV5-1 and TRBJ2-1; D remains unclear. Germline loops: CDR1 SGHRS, CDR2 YFSETQ. The CDR3 has 16 residues. The germline V and J ends were trimmed by 0 bases and 4 bases, with 14 bases remaining between them. The CDR3 DNA reads TGCGCCAGCAGCTTGGCCCTAGAGACTGTTTACAATGAGCAGTTCTTC. This gives the protein CASSLALETVYNEQFF.

The CDR3 DNA reads TGCAGTCTAAGGGGCCAAGAGACCCAGTACTTC. It codes for CSLRGQETQYF. The rearrangement joins TRBV20-1 to TRBJ2-5, with D tentatively TRBD1 (5 bases). CDR3 length: 11 amino acids. Trimming cost V 8 bases and J 1 base, with 8 bases left between them. Germline CDR1 DFQATT, CDR2 SNEGSKA (reference sequence).

The genes are TRBV19 and TRBJ2-3; TRBD2 matches 7 bases. Germline V gene sequence: CDR1 LNHDA, CDR2 SQIVND (reference sequence). The V and J ends lost 5 bases and 2 bases, in that order; junction bases with no gene match: 7. This CDR3 region has 15 residues. CDR3: CASSPRLAATDTQYF. The CDR3 DNA is TGTGCCAGTAGTCCCCGTCTAGCGGCCACAGATACGCAGTATTTT.

The rearrangement links TRBV19 to TRBJ1-5, with D possibly TRBD1 on 5 matching bases. V lost 0 bases and J lost 4, with 10 bases in between. The CDR3 consists of 15 residues. The germline V gene has CDR1 LNHDA and CDR2 SQIVND (reference sequence). CDR3 in amino acids: CASSIEGGDNQPQHF. CDR3 bases: TGTGCCAGTAGTATAGAGGGGGGGGATAATCAGCCCCAGCATTTT.

The chain is built from TRBV6-5 and TRBJ2-2, with D perhaps matching TRBD1 (5 bases). The CDR3 spans 15 residues. Looked up from germline, CDR1 is MNHEY and CDR2 is SVGAGI. The germline V and J ends were trimmed by 5 bases and 5 bases, with 15 bases remaining between them. The CDR3 region is CASSQWTRRTGELFF. CDR3 DNA sequence: TGTGCCAGCAGTCAATGGACAAGGAGAACCGGGGAGCTGTTTTTT.

The chain couples TRBV5-1 to TRBJ2-5, with D perhaps TRBD2 (6 bases). In germline, CDR1 is SGHRS, CDR2 YFSETQ. Between the trimmed V and J ends, which lost 0 bases and 3 bases, there was a span of 12 bases. The CDR3 extends over 15 amino acids. The CDR3 loop is CASSLDRGSEETQYF. The CDR3 region has the DNA TGCGCCAGCAGCTTGGACCGGGGGAGTGAAGAGACCCAGTACTTC.

The J gene is TRBJ1-2, the V gene TRBV5-1, with a tentative D call TRBD1 (6 bases). Germline lookup yields CDR1 SGHRS and CDR2 YFSETQ. The length of the CDR3 is 14 residues. V lost 5 bases, J lost 0 bases, and 11 bases lay in between. The CDR3 is CASSPGQTNYGYTF. CDR3 sequence (DNA): TGCGCCAGCAGTCCAGGACAGACTAACTATGGCTACACCTTC.

This chain joins TRBV18 and TRBJ2-1; 9 nucleotides match TRBD2. The CDR3 sequence is 14 residues long. Losses at the gene ends were 4 bases for V and 10 bases for J; bases not matched to a gene: 8. CDR1 and CDR2 (germline): KGHSH, LQKENI. Here the CDR3 DNA reads TGTGCCAGCTCACTACAGTTAGCGGGAGAAGAGCAGTTCTTC. It translates to CASSLQLAGEEQFF.

The chain recombines TRBV14 with TRBJ2-5; 7 nucleotides match TRBD1. Germline V gene data show CDR1 as SGHDN and CDR2 as FVKESK. The CDR3 is 14 residues long. Unmatched junction bases numbered 4, after V lost 4 bases and J lost 2 bases. The CDR3 loop reads CASSRDRAQETQYF. The CDR3 region has the DNA TGTGCCAGCAGCCGCGACAGGGCACAAGAGACCCAGTACTTC.

A few counts support this clone. This chain uses TRBV6-5 with TRBJ2-1; D uncertain. V lost 2 bases to trimming and J lost 4 bases, with 6 bases between them. The CDR3 spans 13 residues. Germline CDR1 reads MNHEY; CDR2 reads SVGAGI. CDR3: CASSYGRYNEQFF. The CDR3 DNA is TGTGCCAGCAGTTACGGCAGGTACAATGAGCAGTTCTTC.

J is TRBJ1-1 and V is TRBV11-2; D is unresolved. The CDR3 runs 14 residues. CDR1 is SGHAT and CDR2 is FQNNGV in the germline V gene. V lost 3 bases and J 0 bases, leaving 8 bases between the germline ends. CDR3 sequence reads: CASSLPGLNTEAFF. The CDR3 coding sequence is TGTGCCAGCAGCTTGCCGGGATTGAACACTGAAGCTTTCTTT.